This TCR beta chain was sequenced in a study of blood T cell repertoires in COVID-19. Per the germline V gene, CDR1 is KGHSH and CDR2 is LQKENI. V was trimmed by 4 bases and J by 2 bases, leaving 12 bases between them. This CDR3 has 15 residues. The table came from immunoSEQ multiplex PCR; TCRdb's copy has only in-frame clones and leaves some out. The table lists about 270,000 clones, around 90% of them singletons. This TCR derives from a woman between 40 and 55 years old with acute COVID-19. The V and J genes are TRBV18 and TRBJ2-1, with D possibly TRBD1 on 6 matching bases. Input material: PBMCs or T cells enriched from blood (not recorded which). CDR3 protein: CASSLTQGTYNEQFF. The CDR3 nucleotides read TGTGCCAGCTCACTCACCCAGGGGACCTACAATGAGCAGTTCTTC.